This T cell receptor beta chain originates from a study of blood T cell repertoires in COVID-19. In the study overall: Sources were T cells, B-cell-depleted T cells, or PBMCs; the material itself was cDNA or gDNA.

Trimming at V came to 4 bases and at J to 5 bases, leaving 11 bases not matched to a gene. This CDR3 comprises 15 residues. From germline, CDR1 is SGHRS and CDR2 YFSETQ. As handled by the study authors: Counts of nucleated cells, estimated from reference gene primer amplification, were obtained. Measured with immunoSEQ multiplex PCR; TCRdb has only the in-frame clones, and not every one. V and J calls and clone size are those listed in that table; D and trimming were worked out from the DNA. The sample comprises 40,000 to 45,000 clones, roughly nine tenths of which are singletons, and roughly 6.4% rests with the top ten.

The rearrangement links TRBV5-1 to TRBJ1-1, with 7 bases fitting TRBD1. Sequenced material: peripheral blood. This clonotype was sampled from a human donor in a cohort sampled during active COVID-19. The CDR3 loop reads CASSPHDREVTEAFF. CDR3 DNA sequence: TGCGCCAGCAGCCCTCACGACAGGGAAGTTACTGAAGCTTTCTTT. Full variable domain (rest looked up from reference TRBV5-1 and TRBJ1-1): KAGVTQTPRYLIKTRGQQVTLSCSPISGHRSVSWYQQTPGQGLQFLFEYFSETQRNKGNFPGRFSGRQFSNSRSEMNVSTLELGDSALYLCASSPHDREVTEAFFGQGTRLTVV.